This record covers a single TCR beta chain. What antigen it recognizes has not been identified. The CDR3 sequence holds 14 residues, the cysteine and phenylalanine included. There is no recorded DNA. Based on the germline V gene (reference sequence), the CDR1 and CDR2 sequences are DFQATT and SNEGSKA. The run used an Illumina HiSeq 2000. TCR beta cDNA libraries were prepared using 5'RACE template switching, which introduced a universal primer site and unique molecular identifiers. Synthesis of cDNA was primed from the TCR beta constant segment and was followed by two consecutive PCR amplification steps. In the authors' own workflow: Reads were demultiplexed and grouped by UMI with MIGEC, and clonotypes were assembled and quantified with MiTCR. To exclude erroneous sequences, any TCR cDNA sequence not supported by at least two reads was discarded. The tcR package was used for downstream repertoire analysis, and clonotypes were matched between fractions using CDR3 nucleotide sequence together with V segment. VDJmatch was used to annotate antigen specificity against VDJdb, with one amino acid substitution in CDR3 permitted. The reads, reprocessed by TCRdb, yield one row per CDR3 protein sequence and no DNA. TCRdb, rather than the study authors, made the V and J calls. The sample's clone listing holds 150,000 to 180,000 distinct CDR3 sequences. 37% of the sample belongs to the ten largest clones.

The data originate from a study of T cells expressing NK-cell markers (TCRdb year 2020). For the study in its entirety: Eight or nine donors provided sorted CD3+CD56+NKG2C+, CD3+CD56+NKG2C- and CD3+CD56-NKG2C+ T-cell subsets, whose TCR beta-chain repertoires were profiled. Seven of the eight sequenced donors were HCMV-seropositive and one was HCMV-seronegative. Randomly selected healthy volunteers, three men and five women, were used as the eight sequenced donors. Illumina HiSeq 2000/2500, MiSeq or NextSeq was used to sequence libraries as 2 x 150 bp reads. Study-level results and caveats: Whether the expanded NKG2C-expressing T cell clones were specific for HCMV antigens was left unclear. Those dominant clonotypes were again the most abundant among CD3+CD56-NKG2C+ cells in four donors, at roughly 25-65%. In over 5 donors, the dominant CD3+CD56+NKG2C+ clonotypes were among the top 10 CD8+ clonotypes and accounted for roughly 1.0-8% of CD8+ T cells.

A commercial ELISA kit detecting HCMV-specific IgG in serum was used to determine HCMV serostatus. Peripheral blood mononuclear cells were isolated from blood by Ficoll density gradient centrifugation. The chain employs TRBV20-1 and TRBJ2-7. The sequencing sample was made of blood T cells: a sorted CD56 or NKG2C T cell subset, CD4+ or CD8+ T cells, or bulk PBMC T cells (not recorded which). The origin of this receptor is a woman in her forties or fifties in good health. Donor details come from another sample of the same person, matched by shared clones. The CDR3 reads CSARDDGSVYEQYF.